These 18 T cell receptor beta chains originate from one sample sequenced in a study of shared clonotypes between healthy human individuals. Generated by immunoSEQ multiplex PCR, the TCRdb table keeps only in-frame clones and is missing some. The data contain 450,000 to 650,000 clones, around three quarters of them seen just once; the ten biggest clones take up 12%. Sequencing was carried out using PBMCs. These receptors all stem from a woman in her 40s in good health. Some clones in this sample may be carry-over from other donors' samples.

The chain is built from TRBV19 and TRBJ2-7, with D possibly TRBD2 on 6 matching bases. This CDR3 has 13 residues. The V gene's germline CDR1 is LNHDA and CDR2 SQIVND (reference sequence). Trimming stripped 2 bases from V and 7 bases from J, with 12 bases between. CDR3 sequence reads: CASSINGRMEQYF. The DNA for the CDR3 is TGTGCCAGTAGTATAAACGGGAGAATGGAGCAGTACTTC.

The CDR3 region is CAIFAGWGNTIYF. The CDR3 DNA follows: TGTGCCATCTTTGCAGGGTGGGGAAACACCATATATTTT. The chain is built from TRBV10-3 and TRBJ1-3; TRBD1 might be the D (5 bases). CDR1 is ENHRY and CDR2 is SYGVKD in the germline V gene. The CDR3 is 13 residues long. V was trimmed by 8 bases and J by 4 bases, leaving 12 bases between them.

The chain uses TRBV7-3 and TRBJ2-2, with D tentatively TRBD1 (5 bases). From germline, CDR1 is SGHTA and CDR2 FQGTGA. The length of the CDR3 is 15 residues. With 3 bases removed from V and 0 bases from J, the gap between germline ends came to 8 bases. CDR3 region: CASSFGAANTGELFF. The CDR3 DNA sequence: TGTGCCAGCAGCTTTGGGGCGGCGAACACCGGGGAGCTGTTTTTT.

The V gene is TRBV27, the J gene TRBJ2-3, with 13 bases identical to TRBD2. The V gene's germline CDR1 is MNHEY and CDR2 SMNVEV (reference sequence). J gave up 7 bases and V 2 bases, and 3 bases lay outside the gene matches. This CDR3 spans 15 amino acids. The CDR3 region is CASSLGTSGKNTQYF. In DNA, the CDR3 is TGTGCCAGCAGTTTAGGGACTAGCGGGAAGAATACGCAGTATTTT.

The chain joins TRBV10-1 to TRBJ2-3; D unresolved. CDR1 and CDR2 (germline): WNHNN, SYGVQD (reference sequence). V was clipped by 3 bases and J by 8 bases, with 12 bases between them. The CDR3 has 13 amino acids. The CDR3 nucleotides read TGCGCCAGCAGTGAATCAACGGCAGGTACGCAGTATTTT. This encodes CASSESTAGTQYF.

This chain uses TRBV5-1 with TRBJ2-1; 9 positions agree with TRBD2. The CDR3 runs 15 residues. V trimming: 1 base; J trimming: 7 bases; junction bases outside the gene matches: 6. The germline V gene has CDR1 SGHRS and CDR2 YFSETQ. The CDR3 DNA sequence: TGCGCCAGCAGCTTGAGCGCGGGAGGGTTGAATGAGCAGTTCTTC. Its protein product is CASSLSAGGLNEQFF.

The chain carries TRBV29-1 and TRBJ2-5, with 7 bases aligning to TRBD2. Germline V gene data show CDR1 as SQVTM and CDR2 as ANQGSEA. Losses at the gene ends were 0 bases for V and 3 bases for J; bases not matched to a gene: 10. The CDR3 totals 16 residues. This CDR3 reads CSVEDRASGTKETQYF. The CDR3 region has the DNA TGCAGCGTTGAAGATCGTGCGTCAGGGACTAAAGAGACCCAGTACTTC.

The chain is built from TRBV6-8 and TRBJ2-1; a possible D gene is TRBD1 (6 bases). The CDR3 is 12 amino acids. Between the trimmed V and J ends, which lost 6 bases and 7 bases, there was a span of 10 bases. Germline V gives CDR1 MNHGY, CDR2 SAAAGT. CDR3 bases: TGTGCCAGCAGGTCCACAGGGAATGAGCAGTTCTTC. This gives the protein CASRSTGNEQFF.

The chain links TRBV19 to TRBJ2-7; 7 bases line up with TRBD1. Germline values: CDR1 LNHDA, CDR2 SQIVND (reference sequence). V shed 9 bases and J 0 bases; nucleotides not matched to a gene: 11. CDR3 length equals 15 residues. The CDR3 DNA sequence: TGTGCCAGCGGGGTCGGGACAGCATTCTCCTACGAGCAGTACTTC. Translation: CASGVGTAFSYEQYF. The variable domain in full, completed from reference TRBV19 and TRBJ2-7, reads DGGITQSPKYLFRKEGQNVTLSCEQNLNHDAMYWYRQDPGQGLRLIYYSQIVNDFQKGDIAEGYSVSREKKESFPLTVTSAQKNPTAFYLCASGVGTAFSYEQYFGPGTRLTVT.

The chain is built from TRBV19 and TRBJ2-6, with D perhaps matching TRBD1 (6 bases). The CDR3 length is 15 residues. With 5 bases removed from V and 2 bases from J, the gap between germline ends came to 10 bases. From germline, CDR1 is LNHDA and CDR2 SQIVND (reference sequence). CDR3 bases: TGTGCCAGTAGTGGGGGCCACCCTGGGGCCAACGTCCTGACTTTC. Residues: CASSGGHPGANVLTF.

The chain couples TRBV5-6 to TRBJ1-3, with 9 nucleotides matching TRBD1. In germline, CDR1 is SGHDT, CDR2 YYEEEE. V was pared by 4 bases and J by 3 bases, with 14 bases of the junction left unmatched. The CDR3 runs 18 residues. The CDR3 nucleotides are TGTGCCAGCAGCAGGAGGATTGGACAGGGGAACTTTGGAAACACCATATATTTT. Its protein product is CASSRRIGQGNFGNTIYF.

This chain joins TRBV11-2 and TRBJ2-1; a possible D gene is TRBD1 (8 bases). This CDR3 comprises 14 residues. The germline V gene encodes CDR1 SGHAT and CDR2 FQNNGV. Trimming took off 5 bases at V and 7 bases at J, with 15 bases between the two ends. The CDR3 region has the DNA TGTGCCAGCAGCCCAAACAGGGGGGGGAATGAGCAGTTCTTC. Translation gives CASSPNRGGNEQFF.

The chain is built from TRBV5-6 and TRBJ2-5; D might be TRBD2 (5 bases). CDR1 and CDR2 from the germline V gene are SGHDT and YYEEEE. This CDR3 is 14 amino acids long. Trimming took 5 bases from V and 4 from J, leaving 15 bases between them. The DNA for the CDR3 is TGTGCCAGCAGTCCGGGGAGCATTGGAGAGACCCAGTACTTC. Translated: CASSPGSIGETQYF.

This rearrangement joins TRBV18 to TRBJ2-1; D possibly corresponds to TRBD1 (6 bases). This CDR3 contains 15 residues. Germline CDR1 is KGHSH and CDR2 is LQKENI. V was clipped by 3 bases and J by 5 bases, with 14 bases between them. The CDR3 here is CASSPGTLPDNEQFF. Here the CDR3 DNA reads TGTGCCAGCTCACCCGGGACACTCCCTGACAATGAGCAGTTCTTC. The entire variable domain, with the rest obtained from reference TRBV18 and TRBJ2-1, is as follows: NAGVMQNPRHLVRRRGQEARLRCSPMKGHSHVYWYRQLPEEGLKFMVYLQKENIIDESGMPKERFSAEFPKEGPSILRIQQVVRGDSAAYFCASSPGTLPDNEQFFGPGTRLTVL.

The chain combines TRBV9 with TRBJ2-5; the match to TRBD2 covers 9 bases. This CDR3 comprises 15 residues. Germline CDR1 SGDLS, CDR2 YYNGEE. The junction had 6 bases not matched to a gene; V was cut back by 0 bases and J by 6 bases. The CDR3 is CASSVDPSGTQTQYF. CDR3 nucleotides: TGTGCCAGCAGCGTAGACCCTAGCGGGACCCAGACCCAGTACTTC.

The CDR3 DNA reads as TGTGCCAGCAGCTCTAGCGATTCCTACGAGCAGTACTTC. It codes for CASSSSDSYEQYF. The V call is TRBV2, the J call TRBJ2-7, with D maybe TRBD2 (6 bases). The germline CDR1 and CDR2 sequences are SNHLY and FYNNEI. The CDR3 contains 13 residues. V shed 6 bases and J shed 1 base, with 10 bases lying between them.

The DNA for the CDR3 is TGTGCCAGCAGCCGGCTCTCTGGAAACACCATATATTTT. Amino acids: CASSRLSGNTIYF. The chain carries TRBV7-9 and TRBJ1-3; D unclear. The V gene lost 5 bases and the J gene lost 0 bases, with 5 bases spanning the gap. The CDR3 covers 13 residues. CDR1 SEHNR and CDR2 FQNEAQ come from the germline V gene (reference sequence).

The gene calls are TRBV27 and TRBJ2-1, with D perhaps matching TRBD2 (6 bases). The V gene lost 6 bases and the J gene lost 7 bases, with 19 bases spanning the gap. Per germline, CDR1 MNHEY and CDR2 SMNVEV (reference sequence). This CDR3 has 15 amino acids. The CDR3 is CASSPPAGMGNEQFF. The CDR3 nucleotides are TGTGCCAGCAGCCCCCCCGCGGGAATGGGGAATGAGCAGTTCTTC.